This T cell receptor beta chain was observed in a study of cytomegalovirus exposure and HLA in healthy donors. Study-wide points: A few of the chains that were CMV-associated were confirmed in vitro to be specific for CMV antigens.

Donors counted as nominally healthy when sampled, yet unrecorded immune exposures were likely. V was clipped by 2 bases and J by 0 bases, with 8 bases between them. This CDR3 contains 15 residues. CDR1 and CDR2 (germline): SEHNR, FQNEAQ (reference sequence). Amplification used 60 Vbeta primers and 13 Jbeta primers. Profiling relied on immunoSEQ multiplex PCR, and the TCRdb table lists in-frame clones only, not all of them. The sample consists of around 150,000 clones, approximately 78% of them appearing once. This clone showed up just a few times. Its target is unknown. Sample: PBMCs. This receptor was identified in a girl under 10 years old in good health and CMV-seropositive. The chain joins TRBV7-9 to TRBJ2-1; tentatively, D is TRBD1 (6 bases). The CDR3: CASSLTGFSYNEQFF. DNA of the CDR3: TGTGCCAGCAGCTTAACAGGGTTCTCCTACAATGAGCAGTTCTTC.